This TCR beta chain was documented in a study of blood T cell repertoires in COVID-19. Unmatched junction bases numbered 13, after V lost 5 bases and J lost 0 bases. CDR3 length equals 17 residues. Germline CDR1 SEHNR, CDR2 FQNEAQ (reference sequence). Living in 20 to 30 US areas, the participants were between about 18 and 100 years of age. Which cohort a participant joined came from the clinical history participants gave. Clones were sequenced by immunoSEQ multiplex PCR, and TCRdb holds only the in-frame ones, with some missing. The data hold 200,000 to 250,000 clones, with about 83% observed a single time.

The TCR was taken from a woman between 40 and 55 years old who had been exposed to COVID-19. The sample taken for sequencing was PBMCs or T cells enriched from blood (not recorded which). The V and J genes are TRBV7-9 and TRBJ2-7, with TRBD1 matching 7 bases. CDR3 sequence reads: CASSGRRTGRSSYEQYF. The CDR3 DNA sequence: TGTGCCAGCAGCGGGCGGAGGACAGGTCGCAGCTCCTACGAGCAGTACTTC.